These 29 T cell receptor beta chains share one sample of origin, sequenced in a study of T cell clones after liver transplantation. Some clones are missing from TCRdb's copy, which holds only in-frame ones; the method was immunoSEQ multiplex PCR. The sample holds approximately 70,000 clones, around 84% seen once. Sequencing was performed on CD4+ T cells from blood, taken 48 months after liver transplant. Receptors were obtained from a human patient who received a liver transplant. The graft donor may have given rise to some T cells.

The chain carries TRBV5-1 and TRBJ2-3; TRBD2 matches at 7 bases. Germline values: CDR1 SGHRS, CDR2 YFSETQ. J gave up 2 bases and V 0 bases, and 3 bases lay outside the gene matches. The CDR3 is made up of 15 amino acids. CDR3 in amino acids: CASSLVGDYTDTQYF. The CDR3 bases are TGCGCCAGCAGCTTGGTAGGGGACTACACAGATACGCAGTATTTT. Full variable domain (remainder filled in from reference TRBV5-1 and TRBJ2-3): KAGVTQTPRYLIKTRGQQVTLSCSPISGHRSVSWYQQTPGQGLQFLFEYFSETQRNKGNFPGRFSGRQFSNSRSEMNVSTLELGDSALYLCASSLVGDYTDTQYFGPGTRLTVL.

This clone showed up just a few times. V gene TRBV10-3 combines with J gene TRBJ2-7, with 9 bases fitting TRBD2. With 10 bases clipped from V and 0 bases from J, the junction kept 7 bases outside the gene matches. The CDR3 is 14 amino acids. Germline V gene data show CDR1 as ENHRY and CDR2 as SYGVKD. This CDR3 is CANEIAGASYEQYF. Written as DNA, the CDR3 is TGTGCCAACGAAATAGCGGGAGCCTCCTACGAGCAGTACTTC.

On this clone: Other DNA sequences in the sample encode the same CDR3. This sequence joins TRBV5-1 and TRBJ2-3; maybe TRBD1 (5 bases). CDR3 length: 14 amino acids. Per germline, CDR1 SGHRS and CDR2 YFSETQ. Trimming left V 0 bases short and J 4 bases short, with 9 bases between. The CDR3 nucleotides are TGCGCCAGCAGCTTGGCCAGGGTGGCAGATACGCAGTATTTT. This gives the protein CASSLARVADTQYF.

This CDR3 reads CASSLQGANEKLFF. CDR3 DNA: TGCGCCAGCAGCCTACAGGGGGCTAATGAAAAACTGTTTTTT. The chain couples TRBV4-1 to TRBJ1-4, with 8 bases aligning to TRBD1. V shed 4 bases and J 3 bases; nucleotides not matched to a gene: 1. The CDR3 spans 14 residues. The V gene's germline CDR1 is MGHRA and CDR2 YSYEKL.

The chain links TRBV7-2 to TRBJ1-6; D is perhaps TRBD1 (5 bases). Looked up from germline, CDR1 is SGHTA and CDR2 is FQGNSA. The ends were cut back, 5 bases at V and 9 bases at J, with 8 bases in the middle. The CDR3 spans 12 residues. CDR3 DNA: TGTGCCAGCAGCCCACAGGTTTCACCCCTCCACTTT. This sequence encodes CASSPQVSPLHF.

The rearrangement joins TRBV2 to TRBJ1-2; 9 nucleotides align to TRBD1. This CDR3 spans 18 amino acids. Germline V CDR1 and CDR2: SNHLY, FYNNEI. J was trimmed by 5 bases and V by 6 bases; bases with no gene match: 19. CDR3 DNA sequence: TGTGCCAGCAGAGATATTGGGACAGGGTACCCTCAGACTTATGGCTACACCTTC. Translated, it gives CASRDIGTGYPQTYGYTF.

This clone was observed a few times. The rearrangement joins TRBV10-1 to TRBJ1-2, with D tentatively TRBD1 (6 bases). Between the trimmed V and J ends, which lost 10 bases and 8 bases, there was a span of 14 bases. In germline, CDR1 is WNHNN, CDR2 SYGVQD (reference sequence). The CDR3 totals 11 residues. The DNA of the CDR3 is TGCGCCACCACCCGGGGGCGGGGCTACACCTTC. The encoded protein is CATTRGRGYTF.

The chain carries TRBV28 and TRBJ2-2, with unresolved D. The CDR3 sequence is 17 residues long. The germline CDR1 and CDR2 sequences are MDHEN and SYDVKM. V was trimmed by 6 bases and J by 4 bases, leaving 21 bases between them. The CDR3 region has the DNA TGTGCCAGCAGCCCACTGGTCTTTTCCCCCGGCACCGGGGAGCTGTTTTTT. Amino acid sequence: CASSPLVFSPGTGELFF.

V and J are TRBV6-5 and TRBJ2-3; the D gene could be TRBD1 or TRBD2 (5 bases each). Trimming shortened V by 8 bases and J by 1 base, and 16 bases separated the two germline ends. Germline V CDR1 and CDR2: MNHEY, SVGAGI. The CDR3 has 15 amino acids. The CDR3 reads CASRGAIRGTDTQYF. The CDR3 DNA is TGTGCCAGCCGGGGCGCGATACGGGGCACAGATACGCAGTATTTT.

V and J are TRBV28 and TRBJ2-7; D possibly corresponds to TRBD2 (5 bases). Germline CDR1 reads MDHEN; CDR2 reads SYDVKM. The V end lost 5 bases, the J end lost 5 bases, and 16 bases lay between the germline ends. The CDR3 is 14 residues long. In DNA, the CDR3 is TGTGCCAGCAGTCCCGGCGGGTTCGTGGACGAGCAGTACTTC. Translated, it gives CASSPGGFVDEQYF.

The chain couples TRBV6-5 to TRBJ1-1; D gene unclear. The CDR3 is 14 residues long. Germline V gives CDR1 MNHEY, CDR2 SVGAGI. Trimming shortened V by 6 bases and J by 4 bases, and 15 bases separated the two germline ends. For the CDR3, the DNA is TGTGCCAGCAGACTAAGGGTTCAGTCCACTGAAGCTTTCTTT. As protein: CASRLRVQSTEAFF.

Regarding this clone: The junction shows a germline mismatch at one end, possibly a read error. The V gene is TRBV7-7, the J gene TRBJ2-5, with 8 bases lining up with TRBD2. CDR1 and CDR2 (germline): SSHAT, FNYEAQ (reference sequence). The CDR3 totals 17 residues. CDR3 nucleotides: TGTGCTAGCAGCTTAGGTTGGGCGGGAGGTGGCCAAGAGACCCAGTACTTC. Translating it yields CASSLGWAGGGQETQYF.

The chain links TRBV6-6 to TRBJ1-2; D possibly corresponds to TRBD1 (5 bases). Germline V gene sequence: CDR1 MNHNY, CDR2 SVGAGI (reference sequence). Trimming took off 7 bases at V and 6 bases at J, with 18 bases between the two ends. The CDR3 extends over 14 amino acids. The CDR3 DNA reads TGTGCCAGCACCCGGCCGGGGGTGGGAGATGGCTACACCTTC. Protein product: CASTRPGVGDGYTF.

This clone is classed as medium-sized. The chain is built from TRBV27 and TRBJ1-2; no definite D call. Germline V gene data show CDR1 as MNHEY and CDR2 as SMNVEV (reference sequence). The CDR3 has 14 residues. The V and J ends lost 9 bases and 2 bases respectively, with 16 bases between them. The CDR3 sequence is CASGGEKPNYGYTF. CDR3 DNA: TGTGCCAGTGGCGGAGAAAAACCCAACTATGGCTACACCTTC.

This rearrangement joins TRBV6-4 to TRBJ2-1, with 7 bases identical to TRBD1. Germline V gene sequence: CDR1 MRHNA, CDR2 SNTAGT. The V gene end was trimmed by 5 bases and the J gene end by 1 base; junction bases not matched to a gene: 5. This CDR3 has 15 residues. The CDR3 region has the DNA TGTGCCAGCAGTAAGGGGGCAGGGTCCTACAATGAGCAGTTCTTC. Amino acid sequence: CASSKGAGSYNEQFF.

The J gene is TRBJ1-2, the V gene TRBV13; tentatively, D is TRBD1 (6 bases). V shed 2 bases and J shed 7 bases, with 20 bases lying between them. Per the germline V gene, CDR1 is PRHDT and CDR2 is FYEKMQ (reference sequence). The CDR3 is made up of 16 amino acids. The CDR3 protein is CASSLLGFDRGVGYTF. The CDR3 region has the DNA TGTGCCAGCAGCTTACTCGGCTTTGATAGGGGGGTTGGCTACACCTTC.

V usage is TRBV7-6 and J usage is TRBJ2-1; D not certain. V was shortened by 3 bases and J by 7 bases, with 10 bases between the two germline ends. This CDR3 is built from 13 residues. Germline lookup yields CDR1 SGHVS and CDR2 FNYEAQ. CDR3 in DNA: TGTGCCAGCAGCTTTGGAGTGAGGAATGAGCAGTTCTTC. This codes for CASSFGVRNEQFF. Full variable domain (outside the CDR3, taken from reference TRBV7-6 and TRBJ2-1): GAGVSQSPRYKVTKRGQDVALRCDPISGHVSLYWYRQALGQGPEFLTYFNYEAQQDKSGLPNDRFSAERPEGSISTLTIQRTEQRDSAMYRCASSFGVRNEQFFGPGTRLTVL.

The chain recombines TRBV5-5 with TRBJ2-7; 10 nucleotides agree with TRBD1. CDR1 is SGHKS, CDR2 YYEKEE, per germline (reference sequence). V lost 4 bases to trimming and J lost 6 bases; unmatched junction nucleotides: 7. The length of the CDR3 is 14 residues. CDR3 bases: TGTGCCAGCAGCCAACCGGGACAGGGGCTCGAGCAGTACTTC. Translated: CASSQPGQGLEQYF.

The V and J genes are TRBV6-5 and TRBJ2-7; 10 bases align to TRBD1. The CDR3 is 13 amino acids. V was clipped by 10 bases and J by 4 bases; unmatched bases: 7. Germline loops: CDR1 MNHEY, CDR2 SVGAGI. For the CDR3, the DNA is TGTGCCACCCGGACAGGGGGGGATTACGAGCAGTACTTC. Protein product: CATRTGGDYEQYF.

The genes are TRBV5-1 and TRBJ2-1; D call uncertain. The V end was cut by 0 bases, the J end by 2 bases, with 15 bases between. The V gene's germline CDR1 is SGHRS and CDR2 YFSETQ. This CDR3 has 17 amino acids. The CDR3 DNA sequence: TGCGCCAGCAGCTTGGATCTTAGGCGGAACCCCTACAATGAGCAGTTCTTC. Protein sequence: CASSLDLRRNPYNEQFF.

The rearrangement uses TRBV10-3 and TRBJ1-5, with D maybe TRBD1 (5 bases). From germline, CDR1 is ENHRY and CDR2 SYGVKD. The germline V and J ends were trimmed by 6 bases and 1 base, with 13 bases remaining between them. The CDR3 consists of 15 residues. The DNA for the CDR3 is TGTGCCATCAGCCAAATGAGGGACAGCAATCAGCCCCAGCATTTT. The encoded protein is CAISQMRDSNQPQHF.

This clone was seen a single time. The rearrangement uses TRBV7-2 and TRBJ1-3, with D possibly being TRBD1 (5 bases). This CDR3 comprises 17 residues. V was trimmed by 2 bases and J by 5 bases, leaving 19 bases between them. The germline CDR1 and CDR2 sequences are SGHTA and FQGNSA. In DNA, the CDR3 is TGTGCCAGCAGCTTACGTTCTCAGGGCGCAGAAAGAAACACCATATATTTT. It specifies CASSLRSQGAERNTIYF.

This clone has a handful of counts. The V call is TRBV7-2, the J call TRBJ2-7; a weak D match, TRBD2 (6 bases). V gave up 11 bases and J gave up 3 bases, with 17 bases separating them. Germline CDR1 SGHTA, CDR2 FQGNSA. This CDR3 spans 13 amino acids. CDR3 amino acids: CASGSGVNYEQYF. The CDR3, as DNA: TGTGCCTCCGGATCGGGGGTAAACTACGAGCAGTACTTC.

V gene TRBV19 combines with J gene TRBJ2-1; D remains unclear. Per germline, CDR1 LNHDA and CDR2 SQIVND (reference sequence). V gave up 8 bases and J gave up 7 bases, with 18 bases separating them. The CDR3 runs to 14 residues. This CDR3 is CASGSRALSNEQFF. In DNA, the CDR3 is TGTGCCAGTGGTTCCCGGGCTCTATCAAATGAGCAGTTCTTC.

The sample holds a few counts of this clone. The gene calls are TRBV7-2 and TRBJ2-5; tentatively, D is TRBD2 (7 bases). Trimming removed 0 bases at V and 5 bases at J, with 13 bases between. Germline V lookup: CDR1 SGHTA, CDR2 FQGNSA. The CDR3 contains 15 residues. CDR3 residues: CASSLALPGGETQYF. The CDR3 nucleotides are TGTGCCAGCAGCTTAGCGTTGCCGGGGGGCGAGACCCAGTACTTC.

This sequence joins TRBV18 and TRBJ1-1, with a weak D call TRBD1 (6 bases). Germline values: CDR1 KGHSH, CDR2 LQKENI. Trimming left V 0 bases short and J 3 bases short, with 11 bases between. The CDR3 contains 15 residues. As DNA, the CDR3 is TGTGCCAGCTCACCACCAGGGGGAGTCGACACTGAAGCTTTCTTT. Its protein product is CASSPPGGVDTEAFF.

This sequence joins TRBV7-9 and TRBJ2-1; 13 bases are a match to TRBD2. Germline V lookup: CDR1 SEHNR, CDR2 FQNEAQ (reference sequence). After removal of 4 bases from V and 7 bases from J, the junction contained 4 bases not matched to a gene. There are 15 residues in the CDR3. CDR3 sequence (DNA): TGTGCCAGCAGCTGGACTAGCGGGAGACCAAATGAGCAGTTCTTC. Its translation is CASSWTSGRPNEQFF.

In nucleotides, the CDR3 is TGTGCCAGCAGCATCCTGACGGGGAGATCGAACACTGAAGCTTTCTTT. Translated, it gives CASSILTGRSNTEAFF. The chain recombines TRBV5-6 with TRBJ1-1; no clear D gene. The CDR3 runs 16 residues. The germline V and J ends were trimmed by 4 bases and 1 base, with 17 bases remaining between them. Germline V gives CDR1 SGHDT, CDR2 YYEEEE. Filled out from reference TRBV5-6 and TRBJ1-1, the complete variable domain reads DAGVTQSPTHLIKTRGQQVTLRCSPKSGHDTVSWYQQALGQGPQFIFQYYEEEERQRGNFPDRFSGHQFPNYSSELNVNALLLGDSALYLCASSILTGRSNTEAFFGQGTRLTVV.

The chain joins TRBV5-1 to TRBJ2-5; D ambiguous. This CDR3 comprises 14 residues. The V gene lost 0 bases and the J gene lost 4 bases, with 10 bases spanning the gap. Germline CDR1 and CDR2: SGHRS and YFSETQ. Here the CDR3 reads CASSLGRVAETQYF. The CDR3 region has the DNA TGCGCCAGCAGCTTGGGTCGGGTCGCAGAGACCCAGTACTTC.